Listed below are T cell receptor beta chains from one sample, sequenced in a study of cytomegalovirus exposure and HLA in healthy donors. TCRdb keeps only in-frame clones here, not all; method: immunoSEQ multiplex PCR. Found here are roughly 200,000 clones, 82% of them singletons; the top ten hold about 3%. The sample consisted of PBMCs. These receptor sequences come from a woman in her forties in good health and CMV-seronegative. Both conserved end residues are part of each CDR3. A D gene is named only where the DNA matches it firmly. Size is stated for part of the rows, as once, few or many counts, or as a class when the clone is expanded.

CDR3 length: 12; J gene: TRBJ2-7; V gene: TRBV11-2; D gene: NA; clone size: NA; CDR3 protein: CASSHTSDEQYF; CDR3 DNA: TGTGCCAGCAGCCATACTTCGGACGAGCAGTACTTC
CDR3 length: 19; J gene: TRBJ2-1; V gene: TRBV18; D gene: NA; clone size: NA; CDR3 protein: CASSPPPGRRLANWNEQFF; CDR3 DNA: TGTGCCAGCTCACCACCGCCAGGGCGTCGGCTAGCGAATTGGAATGAGCAGTTCTTC
CDR3 length: 14; J gene: TRBJ2-7; V gene: TRBV7-2; D gene: TRBD2; clone size: NA; CDR3 protein: CASSPAGVSYEQYF; CDR3 DNA: TGTGCCAGCAGCCCAGCGGGGGTTTCCTACGAGCAGTACTTC
CDR3 length: 14; J gene: TRBJ1-1; V gene: TRBV19; D gene: NA; clone size: NA; CDR3 protein: CASSIVVGNTEAFF; CDR3 DNA: TGTGCCAGTAGTATAGTGGTCGGGAACACTGAAGCTTTCTTT
CDR3 length: 13; J gene: TRBJ2-1; V gene: TRBV18; D gene: TRBD2; clone size: NA; CDR3 protein: CASRTSGYNEQFF; CDR3 DNA: TGTGCCAGCAGGACTAGCGGGTACAATGAGCAGTTCTTC
CDR3 length: 15; J gene: TRBJ1-3; V gene: TRBV4-1; D gene: NA; clone size: NA; CDR3 protein: CASSQVFSSGNTIYF; CDR3 DNA: TGCGCCAGCAGCCAAGTTTTCTCCTCTGGAAACACCATATATTTT
CDR3 length: 16; J gene: TRBJ2-7; V gene: TRBV6-1; D gene: TRBD2; clone size: few; CDR3 protein: CASSESQGGRASEQYF; CDR3 DNA: TGTGCCAGCAGTGAATCACAAGGCGGGAGGGCCAGTGAGCAGTACTTC
CDR3 length: 14; J gene: TRBJ2-7; V gene: TRBV5-6; D gene: TRBD1; clone size: NA; CDR3 protein: CASSMTGFPYEQYF; CDR3 DNA: TGTGCCAGCAGCATGACAGGGTTTCCCTACGAGCAGTACTTC
CDR3 length: 17; J gene: TRBJ2-2; V gene: TRBV5-1; D gene: TRBD2; clone size: NA; CDR3 protein: CASPPREGLAGTGELFF; CDR3 DNA: TGCGCCAGCCCCCCCCGGGAGGGACTAGCGGGAACCGGGGAGCTGTTTTTT
CDR3 length: 15; J gene: TRBJ2-7; V gene: TRBV5-1; D gene: TRBD2; clone size: few; CDR3 protein: CASSLGLAGSYEQYF; CDR3 DNA: TGCGCCAGCAGCTTGGGGCTAGCGGGGTCCTACGAGCAGTACTTC
CDR3 length: 15; J gene: TRBJ2-7; V gene: TRBV2; D gene: NA; clone size: NA; CDR3 protein: CASSELMGQGIEQYF; CDR3 DNA: TGTGCCAGCAGTGAACTTATGGGGCAGGGGATCGAGCAGTACTTC
CDR3 length: 15; J gene: TRBJ2-7; V gene: TRBV5-1; D gene: TRBD1; clone size: few; CDR3 protein: CASSQEPGQLYEQYF; CDR3 DNA: TGCGCCAGCAGCCAAGAACCGGGACAGCTTTACGAGCAGTACTTC
CDR3 length: 15; J gene: TRBJ1-1; V gene: TRBV7-9; D gene: NA; clone size: NA; CDR3 protein: CASSLRGKGNTEAFF; CDR3 DNA: TGTGCCAGCAGCTTAAGGGGGAAGGGGAACACTGAAGCTTTCTTT
CDR3 length: 14; J gene: TRBJ2-7; V gene: TRBV2; D gene: TRBD1; clone size: once; CDR3 protein: CASSPDRVGVEQYF; CDR3 DNA: TGTGCCAGCAGCCCGGACAGGGTTGGCGTGGAGCAGTACTTC
CDR3 length: 14; J gene: TRBJ1-1; V gene: TRBV19; D gene: NA; clone size: NA; CDR3 protein: CASSIGQGSTEAFF; CDR3 DNA: TGTGCCAGTAGTATAGGTCAGGGTTCGACTGAAGCTTTCTTT
CDR3 length: 15; J gene: TRBJ1-4; V gene: TRBV5-5; D gene: NA; clone size: few; CDR3 protein: CASSSQGVRNEKLFF; CDR3 DNA: TGTGCCAGCAGCTCCCAAGGGGTTCGTAATGAAAAACTGTTTTTT
CDR3 length: 15; J gene: TRBJ2-1; V gene: TRBV10-2; D gene: NA; clone size: NA; CDR3 protein: CASSDWFRFSAEQFF; CDR3 DNA: TGCGCCAGCAGTGATTGGTTTCGCTTCAGCGCTGAGCAGTTCTTC
CDR3 length: 16; J gene: TRBJ2-5; V gene: TRBV9; D gene: TRBD2; clone size: NA; CDR3 protein: CASSPGTSGLGETQYF; CDR3 DNA: TGTGCCAGCAGCCCTGGGACTAGCGGGCTGGGGGAGACCCAGTACTTC
CDR3 length: 14; J gene: TRBJ2-5; V gene: TRBV7-3; D gene: TRBD2; clone size: NA; CDR3 protein: CASSPSGTRGTQYF; CDR3 DNA: TGTGCCAGCAGCCCTAGCGGGACGAGGGGGACCCAGTACTTC
CDR3 length: 14; J gene: TRBJ2-7; V gene: TRBV19; D gene: TRBD2; clone size: NA; CDR3 protein: CASSATSGSYEQYF; CDR3 DNA: TGTGCCAGTAGCGCCACTAGCGGTTCCTACGAGCAGTACTTC
CDR3 length: 12; J gene: TRBJ1-1; V gene: TRBV27; D gene: TRBD1; clone size: few; CDR3 protein: CGIGTGPTEAFF; CDR3 DNA: TGTGGCATCGGGACAGGGCCCACTGAAGCTTTCTTT
CDR3 length: 13; J gene: TRBJ1-2; V gene: TRBV5-4; D gene: TRBD1; clone size: NA; CDR3 protein: CASHPPGQGNYTF; CDR3 DNA: TGTGCCAGCCACCCGCCGGGACAGGGAAACTACACCTTC
CDR3 length: 12; J gene: TRBJ1-2; V gene: TRBV10-3; D gene: NA; clone size: NA; CDR3 protein: CAISSDRQGYTF; CDR3 DNA: TGTGCCATCAGTTCGGACAGACAGGGCTACACCTTC
CDR3 length: 15; J gene: TRBJ1-5; V gene: TRBV5-1; D gene: NA; clone size: NA; CDR3 protein: CASSLAGQGHQPQHF; CDR3 DNA: TGCGCCAGCAGCTTGGCTGGGCAGGGCCATCAGCCCCAGCATTTT
CDR3 length: 17; J gene: TRBJ2-1; V gene: TRBV6-1; D gene: TRBD2; clone size: NA; CDR3 protein: CASSEALGTSGYNEQFF; CDR3 DNA: TGTGCCAGCAGTGAAGCGCTAGGGACTAGCGGATACAATGAGCAGTTCTTC
CDR3 length: 16; J gene: TRBJ1-1; V gene: TRBV5-6; D gene: TRBD1; clone size: few; CDR3 protein: CASTLFGDRRNTEAFF; CDR3 DNA: TGTGCCAGCACCTTATTCGGGGACAGAAGGAACACTGAAGCTTTCTTT
CDR3 length: 15; J gene: TRBJ2-1; V gene: TRBV12-5; D gene: TRBD1; clone size: NA; CDR3 protein: CASGPGQGAHNEQFF; CDR3 DNA: TGTGCTAGTGGTCCCGGACAGGGGGCCCACAATGAGCAGTTCTTC
CDR3 length: 14; J gene: TRBJ1-2; V gene: TRBV14; D gene: TRBD1; clone size: few; CDR3 protein: CASSRRRTGDGYTF; CDR3 DNA: TGTGCCAGCAGCCGAAGGCGGACAGGGGATGGCTACACCTTC
CDR3 length: 16; J gene: TRBJ1-5; V gene: TRBV4-1; D gene: TRBD1; clone size: NA; CDR3 protein: CASSPVTGPRGQPQHF; CDR3 DNA: TGCGCCAGCAGCCCCGTGACAGGGCCAAGGGGTCAGCCCCAGCATTTT
CDR3 length: 15; J gene: TRBJ1-3; V gene: TRBV7-9; D gene: NA; clone size: NA; CDR3 protein: CASSLDFSPGNTIYF; CDR3 DNA: TGTGCCAGCAGCTTAGATTTTTCTCCCGGAAACACCATATATTTT
CDR3 length: 13; J gene: TRBJ1-5; V gene: TRBV19; D gene: NA; clone size: NA; CDR3 protein: CASSSGRGQPQHF; CDR3 DNA: TGTGCCAGTAGTAGTGGAAGGGGTCAGCCCCAGCATTTT
CDR3 length: 15; J gene: TRBJ2-7; V gene: TRBV18; D gene: TRBD1; clone size: NA; CDR3 protein: CASSEAGTGAYEQYF; CDR3 DNA: TGTGCCAGCTCAGAGGCCGGGACAGGGGCCTACGAGCAGTACTTC
CDR3 length: 13; J gene: TRBJ2-7; V gene: TRBV6-5; D gene: TRBD1; clone size: NA; CDR3 protein: CATATGSTYEQYF; CDR3 DNA: TGTGCCACCGCGACAGGGTCCACCTACGAGCAGTACTTC
CDR3 length: 13; J gene: TRBJ2-7; V gene: TRBV15; D gene: NA; clone size: NA; CDR3 protein: CATSRDRGREQYF; CDR3 DNA: TGTGCCACCAGCAGAGACAGGGGCCGCGAGCAGTACTTC
CDR3 length: 15; J gene: TRBJ2-3; V gene: TRBV9; D gene: TRBD2; clone size: NA; CDR3 protein: CASSPGLASTDTQYF; CDR3 DNA: TGTGCCAGCAGCCCGGGACTAGCCAGCACAGATACGCAGTATTTT
CDR3 length: 15; J gene: TRBJ1-1; V gene: TRBV30; D gene: TRBD1; clone size: NA; CDR3 protein: CARLKGQGAYTEAFF; CDR3 DNA: TGTGCCAGACTAAAGGGACAGGGGGCTTACACTGAAGCTTTCTTT
CDR3 length: 16; J gene: TRBJ1-1; V gene: TRBV7-8; D gene: TRBD1; clone size: NA; CDR3 protein: CASSNSRDRGSAEAFF; CDR3 DNA: TGTGCCAGCAGCAACTCCCGGGACAGGGGGTCGGCTGAAGCTTTCTTT
CDR3 length: 15; J gene: TRBJ1-4; V gene: TRBV27; D gene: NA; clone size: NA; CDR3 protein: CASSNPTGGNEKLFF; CDR3 DNA: TGTGCCAGCAGCAACCCGACAGGTGGTAATGAAAAACTGTTTTTT
CDR3 length: 14; J gene: TRBJ2-2; V gene: TRBV6-5; D gene: TRBD2; clone size: NA; CDR3 protein: CASSSGLAVGELFF; CDR3 DNA: TGTGCCAGCAGTTCCGGACTAGCGGTCGGGGAGCTGTTTTTT
CDR3 length: 12; J gene: TRBJ1-1; V gene: TRBV25-1; D gene: NA; clone size: NA; CDR3 protein: CASLGQNTEAFF; CDR3 DNA: TGTGCCAGCCTCGGACAGAACACTGAAGCTTTCTTT
CDR3 length: 16; J gene: TRBJ1-6; V gene: TRBV6-1; D gene: NA; clone size: NA; CDR3 protein: CASSETGRRYNSPLHF; CDR3 DNA: TGTGCCAGCAGTGAGACAGGCCGCCGCTATAATTCACCCCTCCACTTT
CDR3 length: 14; J gene: TRBJ2-1; V gene: TRBV7-8; D gene: NA; clone size: NA; CDR3 protein: CASSLTSGDNEQFF; CDR3 DNA: TGTGCCAGCAGCTTAACAAGCGGTGACAATGAGCAGTTCTTC
CDR3 length: 11; J gene: TRBJ2-7; V gene: TRBV27; D gene: NA; clone size: NA; CDR3 protein: CATRDIYEQYF; CDR3 DNA: TGTGCCACCCGGGACATTTACGAGCAGTACTTC
CDR3 length: 15; J gene: TRBJ2-2; V gene: TRBV15; D gene: TRBD1; clone size: NA; CDR3 protein: CATSRGDREGGELFF; CDR3 DNA: TGTGCCACCAGCAGGGGCGACAGGGAAGGCGGGGAGCTGTTTTTT
CDR3 length: 20; J gene: TRBJ2-7; V gene: TRBV6-4; D gene: NA; clone size: NA; CDR3 protein: CASSDSPRTPPQTRTYEQYF; CDR3 DNA: TGTGCCAGCAGTGACTCCCCCAGAACACCGCCCCAAACCCGAACCTACGAGCAGTACTTC
CDR3 length: 13; J gene: TRBJ2-5; V gene: TRBV5-1; D gene: NA; clone size: NA; CDR3 protein: CASTRTEQETQYF; CDR3 DNA: TGCGCCAGCACGAGGACAGAACAAGAGACCCAGTACTTC